A selection of T cell receptor beta chains follows, all from one sample in a study of blood T cell repertoires in COVID-19. Data came from immunoSEQ multiplex PCR; TCRdb stores just in-frame clones and leaves some out. The sample has about 92,000 clones, 91% seen once. The specimen sequenced was peripheral blood. The receptors come from a human donor with active COVID-19. The donor label of this sample is uncertain. CDR3s include the opening cysteine and the closing phenylalanine or tryptophan. The D gene is left open where the match is weak. Rows may omit the clone size; those that give it use once, few, many or a size class.

V gene: TRBV2; clone size: .; J gene: TRBJ1-4; D gene: TRBD1; CDR3 protein: CASSRTGGHEKLFF; CDR3 DNA: TGTGCCAGCAGTCGGACAGGGGGCCATGAAAAACTGTTTTTT
V gene: TRBV5-1; clone size: .; J gene: TRBJ2-7; D gene: TRBD2; CDR3 protein: CASSSSLAGEKSYEQYF; CDR3 DNA: TGCGCCAGCAGCTCCTCCCTAGCGGGGGAGAAATCCTACGAGCAGTACTTC
V gene: TRBV20-1; clone size: .; J gene: TRBJ2-7; D gene: TRBD1; CDR3 protein: CSAGTGYEQYF; CDR3 DNA: TGCAGCGCTGGGACAGGTTACGAGCAGTACTTC
V gene: TRBV6-1; clone size: .; J gene: TRBJ1-2; D gene: .; CDR3 protein: CASSEAVSGAVSYGYTF; CDR3 DNA: TGTGCCAGCAGTGAAGCGGTCAGTGGGGCCGTCTCCTATGGCTACACCTTC
V gene: TRBV27; clone size: .; J gene: TRBJ1-2; D gene: TRBD1; CDR3 protein: CASSYGQGWGYTF; CDR3 DNA: TGTGCCAGCAGCTATGGACAGGGATGGGGCTACACCTTC
V gene: TRBV4-1; clone size: .; J gene: TRBJ2-3; D gene: TRBD2; CDR3 protein: CASSQDGGGTDTQYF; CDR3 DNA: TGCGCCAGCAGCCAAGATGGGGGGGGCACAGATACGCAGTATTTT
V gene: TRBV12-5; clone size: .; J gene: TRBJ1-1; D gene: TRBD1; CDR3 protein: CASGLAGGGTEAFF; CDR3 DNA: TGTGCTAGTGGTTTGGCAGGGGGAGGCACTGAAGCTTTCTTT
V gene: TRBV6-5; clone size: .; J gene: TRBJ1-3; D gene: .; CDR3 protein: CASRNRVSGNTIYF; CDR3 DNA: TGTGCCAGCAGAAACAGGGTCTCTGGAAACACCATATATTTT
V gene: TRBV5-6; clone size: .; J gene: TRBJ2-7; D gene: TRBD1; CDR3 protein: CASSRTGRNEQYF; CDR3 DNA: TGTGCCAGCAGCCGGACAGGGCGCAACGAGCAGTACTTC
V gene: TRBV7-9; clone size: .; J gene: TRBJ1-2; D gene: TRBD1; CDR3 protein: CASSSGQGASDYGYTF; CDR3 DNA: TGTGCCAGCAGCTCCGGTCAGGGGGCGAGTGACTATGGCTACACCTTC
V gene: TRBV6-2/TRBV6-3; clone size: .; J gene: TRBJ1-5; D gene: .; CDR3 protein: CASSYGAGKVNQPQHF; CDR3 DNA: TGTGCCAGCAGTTACGGGGCAGGGAAGGTCAATCAGCCCCAGCATTTT
V gene: TRBV7-9; clone size: few; J gene: TRBJ1-2; D gene: TRBD1; CDR3 protein: CASSGTGDYGYTF; CDR3 DNA: TGTGCCAGCAGCGGGACAGGGGACTATGGCTACACCTTC
V gene: TRBV19; clone size: .; J gene: TRBJ2-4; D gene: .; CDR3 protein: CASSHPRGDIQYF; CDR3 DNA: TGTGCCAGTAGTCACCCCCGCGGAGACATTCAGTACTTC
V gene: TRBV19; clone size: .; J gene: TRBJ1-5; D gene: TRBD1; CDR3 protein: CASKHDRGNQPQHF; CDR3 DNA: TGTGCCAGTAAGCACGACAGGGGCAATCAGCCCCAGCATTTT
V gene: TRBV7-6; clone size: .; J gene: TRBJ2-1; D gene: .; CDR3 protein: CASSLAGGSKPEQFF; CDR3 DNA: TGTGCCAGCAGCTTAGCGGGCGGGTCGAAGCCTGAGCAGTTCTTC
V gene: TRBV25-1; clone size: .; J gene: TRBJ1-4; D gene: TRBD1; CDR3 protein: CASSAHRGSEKLFF; CDR3 DNA: TGTGCCAGCAGTGCGCACAGGGGTAGCGAAAAACTGTTTTTT
V gene: TRBV19; clone size: .; J gene: TRBJ2-1; D gene: .; CDR3 protein: CASSGDRDISYNEQFF; CDR3 DNA: TGTGCCAGTAGTGGGGACCGGGACATCTCCTACAATGAGCAGTTCTTC
V gene: TRBV5-4; clone size: .; J gene: TRBJ1-2; D gene: .; CDR3 protein: CASSAGVAGNYGYTF; CDR3 DNA: TGTGCCAGCAGCGCGGGTGTGGCTGGGAACTATGGCTACACCTTC
V gene: TRBV5-4; clone size: .; J gene: TRBJ2-7; D gene: .; CDR3 protein: CASSHGQGGGQYF; CDR3 DNA: TGTGCCAGCAGCCACGGTCAGGGAGGGGGGCAGTACTTC
V gene: TRBV5-3; clone size: medium-sized; J gene: TRBJ2-2; D gene: TRBD2; CDR3 protein: CARSPLAGADTGELFF; CDR3 DNA: TGTGCCAGAAGCCCGTTAGCGGGGGCCGACACCGGGGAGCTGTTTTTT
V gene: TRBV28; clone size: .; J gene: TRBJ1-4; D gene: .; CDR3 protein: CASNIEKGVRGEAGEKLFF; CDR3 DNA: TGTGCCAGTAATATAGAAAAGGGGGTAAGAGGCGAAGCAGGTGAAAAACTGTTTTTT
V gene: TRBV10-2; clone size: .; J gene: TRBJ1-6; D gene: TRBD1; CDR3 protein: CASSESRTGGTRNSPLHF; CDR3 DNA: TGCGCCAGCAGTGAGTCCCGGACAGGGGGCACTAGGAATTCACCCCTCCACTTT
V gene: TRBV4-1; clone size: .; J gene: TRBJ1-2; D gene: .; CDR3 protein: CASSQGGGNYGYTF; CDR3 DNA: TGCGCCAGCAGCCAAGGCGGGGGGAACTATGGCTACACCTTC
V gene: TRBV12-3/TRBV12-4; clone size: .; J gene: TRBJ2-7; D gene: .; CDR3 protein: CASSPGGGDEQYF; CDR3 DNA: TGTGCCAGCAGCCCTGGGGGGGGCGACGAGCAGTACTTC
V gene: TRBV16; clone size: few; J gene: TRBJ1-4; D gene: .; CDR3 protein: CASSPTLGGSSSYATNEKLFF; CDR3 DNA: TGTGCCAGCAGCCCCACTCTGGGAGGCTCTAGCTCTTATGCAACTAATGAAAAACTGTTTTTT
V gene: TRBV5-8; clone size: few; J gene: TRBJ1-2; D gene: .; CDR3 protein: CASNLGRRGGYTF; CDR3 DNA: TGTGCCAGCAACCTAGGAAGACGGGGTGGCTACACCTTC
V gene: TRBV6-5; clone size: .; J gene: TRBJ2-1; D gene: .; CDR3 protein: CASSPGWRQFF; CDR3 DNA: TGTGCCAGCAGTCCCGGTTGGAGGCAGTTCTTC
V gene: TRBV6-5; clone size: .; J gene: TRBJ1-1; D gene: .; CDR3 protein: CASRRTYSMNTEAFF; CDR3 DNA: TGTGCCAGCAGGAGGACTTATAGCATGAACACTGAAGCTTTCTTT
V gene: TRBV9; clone size: .; J gene: TRBJ1-2; D gene: TRBD1; CDR3 protein: CASSVEGGADGYTF; CDR3 DNA: TGTGCCAGCAGCGTAGAAGGGGGCGCGGATGGCTACACCTTC
V gene: TRBV6-4; clone size: .; J gene: TRBJ2-7; D gene: TRBD2; CDR3 protein: CASRAATSGGYEQYF; CDR3 DNA: TGTGCCAGCAGGGCCGCGACTAGCGGGGGGTACGAGCAGTACTTC
V gene: TRBV14; clone size: .; J gene: TRBJ1-6; D gene: .; CDR3 protein: CASSSDYNSPLHF; CDR3 DNA: TGTGCCAGCAGCAGCGACTATAATTCACCCCTCCACTTT
V gene: TRBV25-1; clone size: once; J gene: TRBJ1-3; D gene: .; CDR3 protein: CASSEADGRNTIYF; CDR3 DNA: TGTGCCAGCAGTGAAGCGGACGGGAGAAACACCATATATTTT
V gene: TRBV11-2; clone size: .; J gene: TRBJ2-3; D gene: TRBD1; CDR3 protein: CASSLGTVSTDTQYF; CDR3 DNA: TGTGCCAGCAGCTTGGGGACAGTCAGCACAGATACGCAGTATTTT
V gene: TRBV5-6; clone size: .; J gene: TRBJ2-1; D gene: TRBD2; CDR3 protein: CASSLRLAGPSSYNEQFF; CDR3 DNA: TGTGCCAGCAGCTTGCGGCTAGCGGGTCCAAGCTCCTACAATGAGCAGTTCTTC
V gene: TRBV13; clone size: .; J gene: TRBJ2-2; D gene: TRBD2; CDR3 protein: CASSGSGVGNTGELFF; CDR3 DNA: TGTGCCAGCAGCGGTAGCGGGGTTGGGAACACCGGGGAGCTGTTTTTT
V gene: TRBV7-2; clone size: .; J gene: TRBJ2-7; D gene: .; CDR3 protein: CASSLGLVVYEQYF; CDR3 DNA: TGTGCCAGCAGCTTAGGTTTAGTCGTCTACGAGCAGTACTTC
V gene: TRBV5-1; clone size: .; J gene: TRBJ1-2; D gene: .; CDR3 protein: CASSLEGRVETNYGYTF; CDR3 DNA: TGCGCCAGCAGCCTGGAGGGCAGGGTGGAGACTAACTATGGCTACACCTTC
V gene: TRBV15; clone size: .; J gene: TRBJ2-2; D gene: .; CDR3 protein: CATSRTWAGINTGELFF; CDR3 DNA: TGTGCCACCAGCAGGACCTGGGCAGGGATTAACACCGGGGAGCTGTTTTTT
V gene: TRBV6-5; clone size: .; J gene: TRBJ2-7; D gene: TRBD1; CDR3 protein: CASSTTGQENEQYF; CDR3 DNA: TGTGCCAGCAGTACCACGGGACAGGAGAACGAGCAGTACTTC
V gene: TRBV6-5; clone size: .; J gene: TRBJ1-1; D gene: .; CDR3 protein: CASSYSRPDTEAFF; CDR3 DNA: TGTGCCAGCAGTTACTCCAGGCCAGACACTGAAGCTTTCTTT
V gene: TRBV4-2; clone size: .; J gene: TRBJ2-7; D gene: .; CDR3 protein: CASSQDPTSSYEQYF; CDR3 DNA: TGTGCCAGCAGCCAAGACCCCACGAGCTCCTACGAGCAGTACTTC
V gene: TRBV6-2/TRBV6-3; clone size: .; J gene: TRBJ1-1; D gene: TRBD1; CDR3 protein: CASSHDRVGPEAFF; CDR3 DNA: TGTGCCAGCAGTCACGACAGGGTGGGGCCTGAAGCTTTCTTT
V gene: TRBV28; clone size: .; J gene: TRBJ1-1; D gene: .; CDR3 protein: CASSLIAQGTLYTEAFF; CDR3 DNA: TGTGCCAGCAGTCTTATTGCACAGGGAACCCTTTACACTGAAGCTTTCTTT
V gene: TRBV5-6; clone size: .; J gene: TRBJ2-7; D gene: .; CDR3 protein: CASSSTGTYEQYF; CDR3 DNA: TGTGCCAGCAGCTCTACAGGGACCTACGAGCAGTACTTC
V gene: TRBV3-1/TRBV3-2; clone size: .; J gene: TRBJ2-2; D gene: TRBD2; CDR3 protein: CASSPRGGRDTGELFF; CDR3 DNA: TGTGCCAGCAGCCCCCGGGGGGGTAGGGACACCGGGGAGCTGTTTTTT